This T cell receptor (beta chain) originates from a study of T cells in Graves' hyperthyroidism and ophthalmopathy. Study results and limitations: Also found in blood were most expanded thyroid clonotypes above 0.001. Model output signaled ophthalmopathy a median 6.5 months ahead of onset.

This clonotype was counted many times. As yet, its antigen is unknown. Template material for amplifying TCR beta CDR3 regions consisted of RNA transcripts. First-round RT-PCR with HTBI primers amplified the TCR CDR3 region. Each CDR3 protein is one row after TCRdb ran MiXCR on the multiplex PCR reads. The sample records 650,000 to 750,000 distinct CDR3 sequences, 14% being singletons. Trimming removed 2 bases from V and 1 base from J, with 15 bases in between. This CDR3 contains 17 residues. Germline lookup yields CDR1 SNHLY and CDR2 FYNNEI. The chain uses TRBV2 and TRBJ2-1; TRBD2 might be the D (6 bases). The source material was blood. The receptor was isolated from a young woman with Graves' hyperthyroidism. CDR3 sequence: CASSEYGVGGSYNEQFF. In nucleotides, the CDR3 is TGTGCCAGCAGTGAATATGGAGTTGGGGGGTCCTACAATGAGCAGTTCTTC.